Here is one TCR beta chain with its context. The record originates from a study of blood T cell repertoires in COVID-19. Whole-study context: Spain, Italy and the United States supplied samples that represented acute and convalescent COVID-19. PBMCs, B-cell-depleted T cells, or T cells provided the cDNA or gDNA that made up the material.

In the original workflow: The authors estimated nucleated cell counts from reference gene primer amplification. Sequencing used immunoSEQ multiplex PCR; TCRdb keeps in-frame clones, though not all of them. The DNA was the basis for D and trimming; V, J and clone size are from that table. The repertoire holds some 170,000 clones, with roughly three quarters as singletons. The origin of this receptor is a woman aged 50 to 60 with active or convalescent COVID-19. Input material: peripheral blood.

The CDR3, as DNA: TGTGCCAGCAGCACAACCGGGACTAGCGGGGGCCGATTGAATGAGCAGTTCTTC. The encoded protein is CASSTTGTSGGRLNEQFF. This sequence joins TRBV7-9 and TRBJ2-1; TRBD2 matches at 14 bases. Per the germline V gene, CDR1 is SEHNR and CDR2 is FQNEAQ (reference sequence). The J segment lost 7 bases and the V segment lost 5 bases, leaving 13 bases of the junction unmatched. The CDR3 is 18 residues long. Supplemented by reference TRBV7-9 and TRBJ2-1, the full variable domain reads DTGVSQNPRHKITKRGQNVTFRCDPISEHNRLYWYRQTLGQGPEFLTYFQNEAQLEKSRLLSDRFSAERPKGSFSTLEIQRTEQGDSAMYLCASSTTGTSGGRLNEQFFGPGTRLTVL.